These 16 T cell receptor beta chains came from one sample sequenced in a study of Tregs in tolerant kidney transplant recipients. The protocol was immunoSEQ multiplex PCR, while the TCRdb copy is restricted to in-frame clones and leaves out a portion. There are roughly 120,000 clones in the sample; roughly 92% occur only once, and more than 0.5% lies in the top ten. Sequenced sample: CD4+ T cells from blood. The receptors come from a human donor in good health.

CDR3 sequence (DNA): TGTGCCAGCAGCTTTCCGGGACTAGCTTCGAACACCGGGGAGCTGTTTTTT. As protein: CASSFPGLASNTGELFF. The chain recombines TRBV7-2 with TRBJ2-2, with 9 bases that match TRBD2. Trimming at V came to 3 bases and at J to 0 bases, leaving 5 bases not matched to a gene. The CDR3 spans 17 residues. Germline values: CDR1 SGHTA, CDR2 FQGNSA.

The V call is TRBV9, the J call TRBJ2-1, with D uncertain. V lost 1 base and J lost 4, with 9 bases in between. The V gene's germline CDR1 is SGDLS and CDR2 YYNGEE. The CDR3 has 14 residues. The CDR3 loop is CASSVSNIYNEQFF. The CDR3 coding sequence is TGTGCCAGCAGCGTAAGTAATATATACAATGAGCAGTTCTTC.

DNA for the CDR3: TGTGCCAGCTCACCAAATGCCCCGGGACAGGGAAATTCACCCCTCCACTTT. Amino acid sequence: CASSPNAPGQGNSPLHF. The chain couples TRBV18 to TRBJ1-6; 9 nucleotides agree with TRBD1. V was clipped by 2 bases and J by 7 bases; unmatched bases: 9. Germline assignment: CDR1 KGHSH and CDR2 LQKENI. The CDR3 is 17 residues long. Variable domain in full (rest from reference TRBV18 and TRBJ1-6): NAGVMQNPRHLVRRRGQEARLRCSPMKGHSHVYWYRQLPEEGLKFMVYLQKENIIDESGMPKERFSAEFPKEGPSILRIQQVVRGDSAAYFCASSPNAPGQGNSPLHFGNGTRLTVT.

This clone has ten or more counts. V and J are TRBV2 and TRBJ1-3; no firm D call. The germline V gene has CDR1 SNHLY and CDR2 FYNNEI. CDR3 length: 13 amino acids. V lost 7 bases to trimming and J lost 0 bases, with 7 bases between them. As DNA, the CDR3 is TGTGCCAGCACGCGGATCTCTGGAAACACCATATATTTT. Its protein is CASTRISGNTIYF.

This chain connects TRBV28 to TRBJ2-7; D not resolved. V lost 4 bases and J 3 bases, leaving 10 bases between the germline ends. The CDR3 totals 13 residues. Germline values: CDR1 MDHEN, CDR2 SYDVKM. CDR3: CASSSPNYYEQYF. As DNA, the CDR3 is TGTGCCAGCAGTTCCCCAAACTACTACGAGCAGTACTTC.

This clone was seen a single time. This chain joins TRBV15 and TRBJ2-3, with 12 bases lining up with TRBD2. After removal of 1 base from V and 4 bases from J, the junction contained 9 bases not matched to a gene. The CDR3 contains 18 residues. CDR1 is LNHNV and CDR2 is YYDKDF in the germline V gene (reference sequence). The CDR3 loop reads CATSRGRLTSGRSDTQYF. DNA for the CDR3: TGTGCCACCAGCAGAGGCCGACTGACTAGCGGGAGATCAGATACGCAGTATTTT.

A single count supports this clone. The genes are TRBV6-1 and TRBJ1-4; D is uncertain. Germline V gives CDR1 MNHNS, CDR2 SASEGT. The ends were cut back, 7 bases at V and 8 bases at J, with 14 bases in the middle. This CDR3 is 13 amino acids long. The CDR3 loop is CASISLVPEKLFF. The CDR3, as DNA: TGTGCCAGCATCTCCCTAGTTCCCGAAAAACTGTTTTTT.

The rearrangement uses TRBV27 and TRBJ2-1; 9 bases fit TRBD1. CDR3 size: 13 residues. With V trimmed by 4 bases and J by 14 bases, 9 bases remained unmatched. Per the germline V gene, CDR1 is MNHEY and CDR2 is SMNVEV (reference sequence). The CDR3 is CASSWDRDTVKFF. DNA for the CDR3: TGTGCCAGCAGTTGGGACAGGGATACAGTTAAGTTCTTC.

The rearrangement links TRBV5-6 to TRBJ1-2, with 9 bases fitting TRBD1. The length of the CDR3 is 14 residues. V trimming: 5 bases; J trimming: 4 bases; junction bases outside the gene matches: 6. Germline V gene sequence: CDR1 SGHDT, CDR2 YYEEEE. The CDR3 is CASSHRGRVYGYTF. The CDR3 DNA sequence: TGTGCCAGCAGTCACAGGGGGCGAGTCTATGGCTACACCTTC. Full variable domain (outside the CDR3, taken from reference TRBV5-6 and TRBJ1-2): DAGVTQSPTHLIKTRGQQVTLRCSPKSGHDTVSWYQQALGQGPQFIFQYYEEEERQRGNFPDRFSGHQFPNYSSELNVNALLLGDSALYLCASSHRGRVYGYTFGSGTRLTVV.

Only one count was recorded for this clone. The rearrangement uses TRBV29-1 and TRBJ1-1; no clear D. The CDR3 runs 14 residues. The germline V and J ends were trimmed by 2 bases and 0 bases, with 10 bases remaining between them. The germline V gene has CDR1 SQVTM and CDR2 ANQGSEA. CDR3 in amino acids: CSVEMYLLNTEAFF. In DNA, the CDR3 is TGCAGCGTTGAAATGTACCTGCTGAACACTGAAGCTTTCTTT.

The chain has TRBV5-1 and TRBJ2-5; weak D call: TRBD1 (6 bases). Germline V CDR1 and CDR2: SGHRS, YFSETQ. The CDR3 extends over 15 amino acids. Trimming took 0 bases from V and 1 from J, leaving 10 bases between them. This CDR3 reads CASSLAPGVQETQYF. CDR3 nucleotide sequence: TGCGCCAGCAGCTTGGCCCCAGGGGTCCAAGAGACCCAGTACTTC.

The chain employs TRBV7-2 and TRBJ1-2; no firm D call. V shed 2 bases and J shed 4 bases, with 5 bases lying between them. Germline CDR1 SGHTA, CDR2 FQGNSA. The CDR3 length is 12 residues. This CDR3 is CASSLQGYGYTF. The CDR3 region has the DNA TGTGCCAGCAGCTTACAAGGCTATGGCTACACCTTC.

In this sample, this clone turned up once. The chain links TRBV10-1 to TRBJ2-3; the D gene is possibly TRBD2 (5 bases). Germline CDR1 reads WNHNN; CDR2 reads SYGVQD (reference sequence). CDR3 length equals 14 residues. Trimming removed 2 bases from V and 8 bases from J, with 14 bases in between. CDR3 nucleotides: TGCGCCAGCAGTGAGCGGCCCCTTGGAGGTACGCAGTATTTT. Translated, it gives CASSERPLGGTQYF.

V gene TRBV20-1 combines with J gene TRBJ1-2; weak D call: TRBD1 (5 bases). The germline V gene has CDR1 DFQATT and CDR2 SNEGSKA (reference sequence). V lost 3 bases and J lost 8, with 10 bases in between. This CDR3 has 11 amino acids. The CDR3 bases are TGCAGTGCTAGGGTTGGGGCCGGCTACACCTTC. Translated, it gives CSARVGAGYTF.

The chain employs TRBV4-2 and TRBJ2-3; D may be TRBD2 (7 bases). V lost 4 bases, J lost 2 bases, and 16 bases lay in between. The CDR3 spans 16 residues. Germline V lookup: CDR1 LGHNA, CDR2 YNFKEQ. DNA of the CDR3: TGTGCCAGCAGCCGGTCTGGGGGGGCGATCACAGATACGCAGTATTTT. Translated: CASSRSGGAITDTQYF.

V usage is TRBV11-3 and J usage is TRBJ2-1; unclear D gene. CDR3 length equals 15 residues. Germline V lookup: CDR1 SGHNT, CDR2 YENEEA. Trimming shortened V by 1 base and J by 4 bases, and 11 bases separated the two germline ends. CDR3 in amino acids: CASSLAGARYNEQFF. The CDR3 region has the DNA TGTGCCAGCAGCTTAGCGGGCGCAAGGTACAATGAGCAGTTCTTC.